This TCR beta chain was captured by sequencing in a study of regulatory T cells in long-lasting Graves disease (dated by TCRdb to the early 2020s). In terms of the full investigation: To count as having persistent Graves' disease, a patient had to have received antithyroid drug treatment for over 5 years with TSH receptor autoantibodies remaining persistently positive. A total of roughly 33 samples underwent TCR sequencing: about 13 from persistent and 20 from newly diagnosed Graves' disease patients. This study used TCR sequencing and RNA sequencing of peripheral blood to compare persistent Graves' disease patients against newly diagnosed Graves' disease patients. The study was conducted in China and was registered as a clinical trial. In the clinical cohort, patients with persistent Graves' disease had used antithyroid drugs for an average of roughly ten years. The research as a whole found: Sequencing and analysis were limited to the TCR beta chain. TRBV28, TRBJ1-2 and TRBJ2-5 were preferentially used in persistent disease, while TRBV20-1 and TRBJ2-1 were favored in newly diagnosed disease. Patients with persistent disease shared more public clonotypes (around 2,700) than newly diagnosed patients did (approximately 1,000). Compared with newly diagnosed patients, patients with persistent Graves' disease had lower TCR Shannon entropy and fewer highly expanded clones, which suggests clonal expansion. The authors noted that the small sample size was a limitation that may lower accuracy. The study examined only peripheral blood because the primary lesion, thyroid tissue, could not be accessed.

The library came from multiplex PCR. Sequencing was performed on an Illumina HiSeq 4000. TCR beta libraries were built with iRepertoire HTBI primers and Arm-PCR amplification of CDR3 regions. Before sequencing, the PCR products went through gel purification. In the source study's methods: Gene usage analysis of CDR3 amino acid clonotypes relied on the 60 or so TRBV and 13 to 15 TRBJ segments identified across samples. COPE and FqMerger were used to merge filtered high-quality paired reads into contigs. BLAST was used to align contigs to IMGT TRBV, TRBD and TRBJ reference genes, with CDR3 defined following IMGT. Any clonotype with a frequency above 0.1% was counted as a highly expanded clone. Shannon entropy served as the measure of repertoire diversity, while the Gini coefficient captured V-J evenness. Public clonotypes were defined as clonotypes shared by more than one individual. In-frame beta chains were kept once TCRdb had trimmed the public reads at Q25 with fastp and called clones with MiXCR. When rows share a CDR3 protein, they turn into one entry using the most common DNA and genes. These V and J calls are TCRdb output, not the study's own analysis. The sample yields approximately 290,000 distinct CDR3 sequences; around 21% were counted once. The ten top clones hold 45% to 70% of the sample.

This clonotype was detected ten times or more. Its antigen specificity is not known. No per-base quality is available; no much larger clone lies one base away. From cysteine to phenylalanine, the CDR3 is 13 amino acids long. The read is trimmed to its CDR3 DNA, 39 bases read in frame from base 1. At the junction V is shortened by 6 bases and J by 6 bases, with 18 bases in between. Looking up the germline V gene (reference sequence) yields CDR1 DFQATT and CDR2 SNEGSKA. Read against the paper, the sample's time point label means: persistent/refractory GD, antithyroid drugs over 5 years with positive TRAb. For both TCR sequencing and RNA sequencing, RNA was extracted from PBMCs in TRIzol. The diagnosis of Graves' disease was made according to American Thyroid Association guidelines. Patients for the study were recruited at an endocrinology department in Xi'an, China. Each patient gave around 9.2 milliliters of peripheral blood, collected in an EDTA anticoagulant tube. Ficoll Paque Plus density gradient separation was used to isolate PBMCs, and no additional T cell sorting was done. An Agilent 2100 Bioanalyzer and agarose gel were used to assess RNA quality, and a NanoDrop 2000 was used to measure RNA concentration.

Sequenced here: peripheral blood mononuclear cells (PBMCs), sampled when the disease was refractory, from a patient treated with antithyroid drugs. The V and J genes are TRBV20-1 and TRBJ2-7, with a weak D call of TRBD1 (6 bases match). The source of this sequence is a female donor with Graves disease. The DNA reads TGCAGTGCAGACCGGGACACGGACGTCGAGCAGTACTTC. Translated, it gives CSADRDTDVEQYF.